The T cell receptor beta chain described here comes from a study of T cells in Graves' hyperthyroidism and ophthalmopathy. Notes on the study in general: Most expanded thyroid clonotypes above 0.001 recurred in blood. Model predictions of ophthalmopathy came a median 6.5 months before onset.

This clonotype was seen many times. No antigen is known for it. CDR3 size: 15 residues. Between the trimmed V and J ends, which lost 3 bases and 0 bases, there was a span of 11 bases. CDR1 and CDR2 (germline): LNHDA, SQIVND (reference sequence). Amplification of TCR beta CDR3 regions was performed using RNA transcripts as template. Researchers ran a first-round RT-PCR on the TCR CDR3 using the HTBI primer set. TCRdb re-called the multiplex PCR reads with MiXCR, one entry per CDR3 protein. The table has 460,000 or so distinct CDR3 sequences, around 14% seen once. The patients, who ranged from 18 to 65 in age, presented with newly diagnosed hyperthyroidism lasting under 2 months.

This receptor was obtained from a woman under 30 with Graves' hyperthyroidism. Sequenced: blood. The chain carries TRBV19 and TRBJ1-1, with unresolved D. The CDR3 is CASSIEGRMNTEAFF. As DNA, the CDR3 is TGTGCCAGTAGTATTGAAGGCAGGATGAACACTGAAGCTTTCTTT. The full variable domain, in which reference TRBV19 and TRBJ1-1 provide the parts outside the CDR3, is DGGITQSPKYLFRKEGQNVTLSCEQNLNHDAMYWYRQDPGQGLRLIYYSQIVNDFQKGDIAEGYSVSREKKESFPLTVTSAQKNPTAFYLCASSIEGRMNTEAFFGQGTRLTVV.